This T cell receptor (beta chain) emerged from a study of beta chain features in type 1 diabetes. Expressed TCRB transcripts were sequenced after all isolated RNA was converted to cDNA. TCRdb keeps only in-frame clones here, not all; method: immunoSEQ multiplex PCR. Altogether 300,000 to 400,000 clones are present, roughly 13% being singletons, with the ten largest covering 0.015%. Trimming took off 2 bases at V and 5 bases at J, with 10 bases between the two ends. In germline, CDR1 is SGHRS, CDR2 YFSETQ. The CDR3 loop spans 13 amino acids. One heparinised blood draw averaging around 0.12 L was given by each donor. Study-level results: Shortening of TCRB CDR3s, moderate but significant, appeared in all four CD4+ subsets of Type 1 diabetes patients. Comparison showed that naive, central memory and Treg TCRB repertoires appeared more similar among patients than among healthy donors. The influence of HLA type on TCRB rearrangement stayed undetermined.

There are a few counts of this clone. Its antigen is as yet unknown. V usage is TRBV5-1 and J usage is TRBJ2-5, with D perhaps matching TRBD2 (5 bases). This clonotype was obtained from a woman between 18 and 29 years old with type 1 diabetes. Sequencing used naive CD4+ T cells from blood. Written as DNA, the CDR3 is TGCGCCAGCAGCTTCCGGGAAGCGGAGACCCAGTACTTC. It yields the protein CASSFREAETQYF.